This T cell receptor (beta chain) is from a study of OX40 agonist ivuxolimab in advanced cancers. Some background on the complete study: Ivuxolimab, which targeted the costimulatory receptor OX40 (CD134), was an agonistic, fully human IgG2 monoclonal antibody. Intravenous ivuxolimab was administered to patients every 2 weeks at six dose levels: 0.01, 0.1, 0.3, 1.5, 3 and 10 mg/kg. Among the 50 to 55 dose-escalation patients, 19 had hepatocellular carcinoma, approximately 15 melanoma, 9 renal cell carcinoma and 9 head and neck cancer. A male proportion of under 85% and a mean age of approximately 58 years, ranging from about 20 to 79, were recorded for the dose-escalation cohort. Patients were allowed to have had prior anti-PD-1, anti-PD-L1 or anti-CTLA-4 therapy, and approximately 41% of the dose-escalation patients had previously received checkpoint inhibitors. Partial responses occurred in three dose-escalation patients, of whom one had hepatocellular carcinoma and two had cutaneous melanoma. Peripheral TCRbeta sequencing was intended to test whether TCR sequence diversity was altered and clonal T-cell expansion was caused by ivuxolimab. The paper reports the monotherapy dose-escalation portion (N of about 47 patients) of the phase I ivuxolimab trial.

Deletion took 4 bases off V and 8 bases off J, with a span of 9 bases between the germline ends. CDR1 MNHNY and CDR2 SVGAGI were looked up in the germline V gene (reference sequence). From the cysteine up to the phenylalanine, the CDR3 has a length of 12 residues. CDR3 DNA is the only sequence kept; it has 36 bases, read in frame from the first base. This clone came up a few times. Its binding antigen is unknown. One base away there is no much larger clone; base qualities are not given. The paper's findings and limits, for the study overall: Partial responders in the 0.1-3.0 mg/kg groups had among the lowest normalized peripheral clonal expansion, especially among CD8+ T cells. Clonal expansion of both CD4+ and CD8+ blood T cells was observed from baseline to week 6 at doses 0.1 to 3.0 mg/kg. On average, CD8+ T cells showed more expanded clones than CD4+ T cells after ivuxolimab. Low levels of normalized T-cell clonal expansion were also seen in some patients who did not respond. Antigen specificity was not determined for the clonally expanded peripheral T cells.

Patients with a history of autoimmune disease or receiving systemic immunosuppression were excluded from the trial. Peripheral blood for TCR sequencing was drawn from every dose cohort at baseline, at cycle 4 day 1 and at cycle 7 day 1. Samples were obtained from an open-label, multicenter, first-in-human phase I dose-escalation trial of ivuxolimab. Adults with locally advanced or metastatic melanoma, renal cell carcinoma, hepatocellular carcinoma or head and neck squamous cell carcinoma were enrolled in the trial. Before TCR sequencing, CD4+ T cells and CD8+ T cells from peripheral blood were sorted into separate populations. Genomic DNA was isolated from the sorted cells so that the TCRbeta CDR3 region could be sequenced. The immunoSEQ Assay was used to sequence the TCRbeta CDR3 regions. TCRdb stores this immuneACCESS table with in-frame sequences only. Part of the clones is absent; in the studies checked, under half of the shortfall reflects unresolved V genes, and no reason is known for the rest. The sample table contains about 58,000 clones; only one count was recorded for around 88% of them. Just over 0.6% of the sample lies in the top ten.

The receptor comes from an adult with an advanced solid tumor such as melanoma, head and neck, liver or kidney cancer. The sequenced sample was CD4+ or CD8+ T cells sorted from blood, obtained in a trial of the OX40 agonist ivuxolimab. The sequence links TRBV6-6 to TRBJ1-5, with the D gene too uncertain to name. The CDR3 protein: CASSSLVEPQHF. The nucleotides are TGTGCCAGCAGTTCATTGGTAGAGCCCCAGCATTTT.